A selection of T cell receptor beta chains follows, all from one sample in a study of cytomegalovirus exposure and HLA in healthy donors. Assay used: immunoSEQ multiplex PCR; TCRdb lists only in-frame clones, some missing. This table has a few hundred thousand clones, more than 60% appearing once. The sequenced sample consisted of PBMCs. The receptors originated from a girl aged 2-9 years in good health and CMV-seronegative. Each CDR3 is given with its conserved first and last residue. The order of the fields is D gene, J gene, V gene, clone size, CDR3 DNA, CDR3 protein. A D gene is named only where the DNA matches it firmly. Only some rows state a clone size, as once, few, many or a class for expanded clones.

TRBD2 | TRBJ2-1 | TRBV6-5 | - | TGTGCCAGCAGGGCTAGCGGGAGGGGCAATGAGCAGTTCTTC | CASRASGRGNEQFF
TRBD1 | TRBJ1-3 | TRBV10-3 | - | TGTGCCATCAGTGAGGACAGGGTACTACGGTCTGGAAACACCATATATTTT | CAISEDRVLRSGNTIYF
TRBD1 | TRBJ1-1 | TRBV5-6 | - | TGTGCCAGCAGCAGCGGACAGGGAATAACTGAAGCTTCCTTT | CASSSGQGITEASF
TRBD1 | TRBJ1-6 | TRBV5-6 | - | TGTGCCAGCAGCCGTGACAGGGGTAATTCACCCCTCCACTTT | CASSRDRGNSPLHF
- | TRBJ2-7 | TRBV10-2 | - | TGCGCCAGCAGTGAAGCGAGTTCCTACGAGCAGTACTTC | CASSEASSYEQYF
TRBD2 | TRBJ2-3 | TRBV19 | - | TGTGCCAGTGGGGGACTAGCGGCCTCCCTCGGGGATACGCAGTATTTT | CASGGLAASLGDTQYF
- | TRBJ2-2 | TRBV6-1 | - | TGTGCCAGCAGTGAGAGCCTCTCGAACACCGGGGAGCTGTTTTTT | CASSESLSNTGELFF
- | TRBJ1-5 | TRBV6-4 | - | TGTGCCAGCAGCCACAGGAATAGCAATCAGCCCCAGCATTTT | CASSHRNSNQPQHF
TRBD2 | TRBJ2-2 | TRBV5-1 | - | TGCGCCAGCAGCTTGGGACTAGCGGGAGGGCCCGGGGAGCTGTTTTTT | CASSLGLAGGPGELFF
TRBD1 | TRBJ2-7 | TRBV6-5 | - | TGTGCCAGCAGTTCCGACCGGACAGGGGACTACGAGCAGTACTTC | CASSSDRTGDYEQYF
TRBD2 | TRBJ2-7 | TRBV4-1 | few | TGCGCCAGCAGCCAAGATCGGAGCGGGGGACAGTACTTC | CASSQDRSGGQYF
TRBD2 | TRBJ2-1 | TRBV9 | - | TGTGCCAGCAGCGAGCGGGGGGGGGACAATGAGCAGTTCTTC | CASSERGGDNEQFF
- | TRBJ2-1 | TRBV30 | - | TGTGCCTGGAGTAGGTGGGAGAGGTCCAATGAGCAGTTCTTC | CAWSRWERSNEQFF
TRBD1 | TRBJ1-4 | TRBV6-5 | few | TGTGCCAGCAGCAGGGGGGATCAAAAACTGTTTTTT | CASSRGDQKLFF
- | TRBJ2-7 | TRBV5-5 | - | TGTGCCAGCAGCCTGGAGGCGGGGCGCTCCTACGAGCAGTACTTC | CASSLEAGRSYEQYF
TRBD1 | TRBJ1-5 | TRBV4-1 | - | TGCGCCAGCAGCCCCGGGACAGGGAATCAGCCCCAGCATTTT | CASSPGTGNQPQHF
- | TRBJ1-5 | TRBV7-9 | - | TGTGCCAGCAGCTTGAGGGATATTCAGCCCCAGCATTTT | CASSLRDIQPQHF
TRBD1 | TRBJ2-7 | TRBV6-4 | - | TGTGCCAGCAGTGATGCTTTTGATGGGACAGGGTCGGTAGAGCAGTACTTC | CASSDAFDGTGSVEQYF
- | TRBJ2-1 | TRBV27 | - | TGTGCCAGCAGTTTACTCACAGACCGAAGGTACAATGAGCAGTTCTTC | CASSLLTDRRYNEQFF
TRBD1 | TRBJ2-7 | TRBV14 | - | TGTGCCAGCAGCCTCGGCGGGACAGGGACCTACGAGCAGTACTTC | CASSLGGTGTYEQYF
- | TRBJ1-6 | TRBV5-4 | - | TGTGCCAGCAGCCCCCCCCCAGGGTCCTATAATTCACCCCTCCACTTT | CASSPPPGSYNSPLHF
TRBD1 | TRBJ1-2 | TRBV7-9 | - | TGTGCCAGCAGCCCGGGGACAGGGAGAGGCTACACCTTC | CASSPGTGRGYTF
TRBD2 | TRBJ2-1 | TRBV19 | - | TGTGCCAGTTCCAATCTAGCGGTAGGCTACAATGAGCAGTTCTTC | CASSNLAVGYNEQFF
- | TRBJ2-4 | TRBV14 | - | TGTGCCAGCAGCCAAGAGATAGGGCACAGGGCCGGAAACATTCAGTACTTC | CASSQEIGHRAGNIQYF
TRBD1 | TRBJ1-2 | TRBV7-2 | - | TGTGCCAGCAGGCCCCAGGGGGCGGCTGGCTACACCTTC | CASRPQGAAGYTF
TRBD1 | TRBJ1-3 | TRBV4-1 | - | TGCGCCAGCAGCCAGCGGACAGGGCTCGGAAACACCATATATTTT | CASSQRTGLGNTIYF